This T cell receptor beta chain was found in a study of CD8 T cells in ankylosing spondylitis. The CDR3 extends over 18 amino acids. The V gene's germline CDR1 is SGHAT and CDR2 FQNNGV. V lost 5 bases, J lost 3 bases, and 25 bases lay in between. Quantitative 5'-RACE with molecular barcodes generated TCR beta libraries. One entry per CDR3 protein, called by TCRdb with MiXCR from the 5' RACE reads. The sample includes around 430,000 distinct CDR3 sequences, more than 15% of them seen just once. On this clonotype itself: Its cognate antigen is unknown.

Overall study findings and caveats: Some motif variants had been reported before (in reactive arthritis synovial fluid and blood). Apparently characteristic of ankylosing spondylitis blood was a TCR beta motif (about 8 highly homologous variants). CD8+ disease-linked clones were present at relatively low frequencies in blood.

The specimen sequenced was blood, either unsorted or a sorted T cell fraction (not recorded which). The J gene is TRBJ2-5, the V gene TRBV11-2, with D tentatively TRBD2 (6 bases). The sequence was obtained from a male donor with ankylosing spondylitis. CDR3 loop: CASSPRNAGGFLKETQYF. CDR3 coding DNA: TGTGCCAGCAGCCCCCGTAATGCCGGGGGATTCCTTAAAGAGACCCAGTACTTC.